This TCR beta chain was obtained from a study of technical replicates of blood from several donors. Sequenced by immunoSEQ multiplex PCR; TCRdb stores in-frame clones only, minus some. The sample consists of approximately 12,000 clones, roughly 92% of them appearing once. This clone has just a few counts. After removal of 3 bases from V and 3 bases from J, the junction contained 1 base not matched to a gene. The germline gives CDR1 LNHNV, CDR2 YYDKDF (reference sequence). The CDR3 is made up of 13 amino acids. The TCR comes from a human donor in good health. The chain is built from TRBV15 and TRBJ1-2; 7 positions agree with TRBD1. Material for sequencing was PBMCs. As DNA, the CDR3 is TGTGCCACCAGCAGCGGGACAGACTATGGCTACACCTTC. Amino acid sequence: CATSSGTDYGYTF.